This passage covers 9 T cell receptor beta chains from one sample sequenced in a study of control samples from healthy donors and cancer patients. Measured with immunoSEQ multiplex PCR; TCRdb has only the in-frame clones, and not every one. The repertoire consists of approximately 180,000 clones, with about 90% occurring once and the leading ten covering just over 2%. The source material was blood. The receptors come from a woman between 40 and 55 years old in good health.

This clone was picked up one time. V is TRBV18 and J is TRBJ1-6; possibly TRBD1 for D (5 bases). The CDR3 consists of 15 residues. Per germline, CDR1 KGHSH and CDR2 LQKENI. V lost 0 bases, J lost 7 bases, and 10 bases lay in between. Written as DNA, the CDR3 is TGTGCCAGCTCACCACCGGGGACCGGGAATTCACCCCTCCACTTT. It codes for CASSPPGTGNSPLHF.

V gene TRBV5-1 combines with J gene TRBJ2-3; D possibly corresponds to TRBD1 (6 bases). CDR1 SGHRS and CDR2 YFSETQ come from the germline V gene. The CDR3 is made up of 14 amino acids. The ends were cut back, 4 bases at V and 2 bases at J, with 11 bases in the middle. CDR3 region: CASSMDSTTDTQYF. The CDR3 DNA sequence: TGCGCCAGCAGCATGGACAGCACCACAGATACGCAGTATTTT.

The V call is TRBV5-1, the J call TRBJ1-1; D not resolved. The length of the CDR3 is 15 residues. CDR1 is SGHRS, CDR2 YFSETQ, per germline. V lost 0 bases, J lost 1 base, and 10 bases lay in between. For the CDR3, the DNA is TGCGCCAGCAGCTTGGAGCCCGGACGGAACACTGAAGCTTTCTTT. Amino acid sequence: CASSLEPGRNTEAFF. The full variable domain, in which reference TRBV5-1 and TRBJ1-1 provide the parts outside the CDR3, is KAGVTQTPRYLIKTRGQQVTLSCSPISGHRSVSWYQQTPGQGLQFLFEYFSETQRNKGNFPGRFSGRQFSNSRSEMNVSTLELGDSALYLCASSLEPGRNTEAFFGQGTRLTVV.

This clone was counted a single time. This rearrangement joins TRBV6-6 to TRBJ1-1, with no clear D. Germline CDR1 MNHNY, CDR2 SVGAGI (reference sequence). V lost 7 bases and J lost 0, with 9 bases in between. The CDR3 is 13 amino acids. CDR3 sequence: CASKSSLNTEAFF. CDR3 DNA: TGTGCCAGCAAGTCGAGTTTGAACACTGAAGCTTTCTTT.

The V gene is TRBV4-1, the J gene TRBJ2-4; D uncertain. Germline CDR1 MGHRA, CDR2 YSYEKL. The CDR3 runs to 15 residues. V lost 3 bases to trimming and J lost 0 bases, with 9 bases between them. In nucleotides, the CDR3 is TGCGCCAGCAGCCAGCGACTTCTAGCCAAAAACATTCAGTACTTC. Protein: CASSQRLLAKNIQYF.

The gene calls are TRBV5-6 and TRBJ2-7; 8 nucleotides align to TRBD1. CDR1 is SGHDT, CDR2 YYEEEE, per germline. The CDR3 has 13 amino acids. V shed 4 bases and J 6 bases; nucleotides not matched to a gene: 6. CDR3 residues: CASSTKDRAEQYF. For the CDR3, the DNA is TGTGCCAGCAGCACCAAGGACAGGGCCGAGCAGTACTTC.

This rearrangement joins TRBV6-6 to TRBJ2-7; tentative D call: TRBD2 (6 bases). The V and J ends lost 6 bases and 0 bases respectively, with 15 bases between them. This CDR3 contains 15 residues. Germline lookup yields CDR1 MNHNY and CDR2 SVGAGI (reference sequence). Here the CDR3 reads CASRARSGSSYEQYF. CDR3 coding DNA: TGTGCCAGCAGGGCCCGGTCCGGGAGCTCCTACGAGCAGTACTTC.

This chain links TRBV5-1 with TRBJ2-2, with unresolved D. V lost 3 bases and J 4 bases, leaving 7 bases between the germline ends. Germline lookup yields CDR1 SGHRS and CDR2 YFSETQ. The CDR3 has 13 amino acids. CDR3 residues: CASSSRLTGELFF. DNA for the CDR3: TGCGCCAGCAGCTCCCGACTCACCGGGGAGCTGTTTTTT.

The V call is TRBV12-3 or TRBV12-4, the J call TRBJ1-6; D is undetermined. V lost 2 bases to trimming and J lost 7 bases, with 6 bases between them. CDR3 length: 13 residues. The DNA of the CDR3 is TGTGCCAGCAGTTTAAAGGCGAATTCACCCCTCCACTTT. Its protein product is CASSLKANSPLHF.